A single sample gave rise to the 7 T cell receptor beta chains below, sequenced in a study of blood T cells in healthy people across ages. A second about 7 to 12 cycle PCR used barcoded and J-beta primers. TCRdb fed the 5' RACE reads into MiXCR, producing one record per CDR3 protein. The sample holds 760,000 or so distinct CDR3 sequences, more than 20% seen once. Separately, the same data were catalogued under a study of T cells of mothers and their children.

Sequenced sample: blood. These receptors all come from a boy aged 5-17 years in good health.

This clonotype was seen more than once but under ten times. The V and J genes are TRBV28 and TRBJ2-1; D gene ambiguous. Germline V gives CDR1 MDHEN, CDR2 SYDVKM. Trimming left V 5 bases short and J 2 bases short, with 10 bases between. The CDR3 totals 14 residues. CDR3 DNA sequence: TGTGCCAGCAGTCAGATAGGGACCTACAATGAGCAGTTCTTC. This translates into CASSQIGTYNEQFF. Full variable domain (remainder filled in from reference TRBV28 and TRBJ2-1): DVKVTQSSRYLVKRTGEKVFLECVQDMDHENMFWYRQDPGLGLRLIYFSYDVKMKEKGDIPEGYSVSREKKERFSLILESASTNQTSMYLCASSQIGTYNEQFFGPGTRLTVL.

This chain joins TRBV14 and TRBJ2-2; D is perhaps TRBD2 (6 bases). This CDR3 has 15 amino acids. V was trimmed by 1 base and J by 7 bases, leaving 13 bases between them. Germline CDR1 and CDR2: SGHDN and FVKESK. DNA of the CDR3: TGTGCCAGCAGCCAAGTTAGCGGTAATGTCGGGGAGCTGTTTTTT. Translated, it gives CASSQVSGNVGELFF.

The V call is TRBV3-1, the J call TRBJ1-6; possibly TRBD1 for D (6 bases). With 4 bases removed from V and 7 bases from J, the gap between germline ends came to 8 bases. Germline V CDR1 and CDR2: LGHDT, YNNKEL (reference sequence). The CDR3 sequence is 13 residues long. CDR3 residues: CASSRDTNSPLHF. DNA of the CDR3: TGTGCCAGCAGCCGGGACACAAATTCACCCCTCCACTTT.

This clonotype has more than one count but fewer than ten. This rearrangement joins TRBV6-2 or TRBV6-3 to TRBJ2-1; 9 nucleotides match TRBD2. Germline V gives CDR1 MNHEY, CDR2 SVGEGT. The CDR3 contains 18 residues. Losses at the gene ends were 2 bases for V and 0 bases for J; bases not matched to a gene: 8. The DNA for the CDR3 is TGTGCCAGCAGTTACGGGGCTAGCGGGGCGAGCTCCTACAATGAGCAGTTCTTC. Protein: CASSYGASGASSYNEQFF.

The CDR3 is CSVVGTLTSGRAFEQFF. CDR3 DNA: TGCAGCGTTGTTGGGACCTTGACTAGCGGGAGGGCCTTTGAGCAGTTCTTC. The chain carries TRBV29-1 and TRBJ2-1, with 14 bases aligning to TRBD2. CDR1 is SQVTM, CDR2 ANQGSEA, per germline. After removal of 4 bases from V and 9 bases from J, the junction contained 14 bases not matched to a gene. This CDR3 spans 17 amino acids.

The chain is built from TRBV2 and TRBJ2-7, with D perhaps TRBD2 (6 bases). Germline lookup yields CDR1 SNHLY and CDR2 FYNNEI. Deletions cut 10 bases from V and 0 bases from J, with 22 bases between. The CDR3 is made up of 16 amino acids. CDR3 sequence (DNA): TGTGCCACACGTCCAACGGAGGGTCAAAGCTCCTACGAGCAGTACTTC. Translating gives CATRPTEGQSSYEQYF.

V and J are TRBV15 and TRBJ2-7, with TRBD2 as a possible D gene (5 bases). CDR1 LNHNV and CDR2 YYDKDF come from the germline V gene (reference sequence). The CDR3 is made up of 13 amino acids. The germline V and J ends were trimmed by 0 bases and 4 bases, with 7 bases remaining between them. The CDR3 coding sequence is TGTGCCACCAGCAGAGATGAGGGTTACGAGCAGTACTTC. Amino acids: CATSRDEGYEQYF.